Presented here are 4 T cell receptor beta chains from one specimen sequenced in a study of OX40 agonist ivuxolimab in advanced cancers. Libraries were prepared by immunoSEQ multiplex PCR; TCRdb keeps only in-frame clonotypes and omits some of them. The table shows 55,000 to 70,000 clones, with around 84% occurring only once. This material consisted of CD4+ or CD8+ T cells sorted from blood, taken in a trial of the OX40 agonist ivuxolimab. The receptors shown here come from an adult with an advanced solid tumor such as melanoma, head and neck, liver or kidney cancer.

This chain connects TRBV4-2 to TRBJ1-6; no definite D call. V gave up 0 bases and J gave up 0 bases, with 15 bases separating them. CDR1 is LGHNA, CDR2 YNFKEQ, per germline. The CDR3 runs 19 residues. The CDR3 sequence is CASSQDPPRRLSYNSPLHF. The CDR3, as DNA: TGTGCCAGCAGCCAAGACCCTCCTCGCCGTCTCTCCTATAATTCACCCCTCCACTTT.

The V and J genes are TRBV27 and TRBJ2-3, with 8 bases aligning to TRBD1. From germline, CDR1 is MNHEY and CDR2 SMNVEV (reference sequence). V lost 5 bases to trimming and J lost 4 bases; unmatched junction nucleotides: 8. This CDR3 has 15 residues. The CDR3 spells CASSPDRGGADTQYF. CDR3 bases: TGTGCCAGCAGTCCCGACAGGGGCGGGGCAGATACGCAGTATTTT.

This chain uses TRBV9 with TRBJ2-2; 7 bases are a match to TRBD1. The ends lost 0 bases at V and 4 bases at J; junction bases unmatched: 9. The CDR3 runs 17 residues. Germline V gene sequence: CDR1 SGDLS, CDR2 YYNGEE. CDR3 region: CASSVEGEPGGTGELFF. The CDR3 nucleotides are TGTGCCAGCAGCGTAGAGGGGGAGCCAGGGGGCACCGGGGAGCTGTTTTTT.

The chain employs TRBV7-9 and TRBJ2-2; D gene uncertain. V was shortened by 2 bases and J by 0 bases, with 7 bases between the two germline ends. Germline assignment: CDR1 SEHNR and CDR2 FQNEAQ (reference sequence). CDR3 length: 15 amino acids. CDR3 bases: TGTGCCAGCAGCTTACGGCAGACGAACACCGGGGAGCTGTTTTTT. This gives the protein CASSLRQTNTGELFF.